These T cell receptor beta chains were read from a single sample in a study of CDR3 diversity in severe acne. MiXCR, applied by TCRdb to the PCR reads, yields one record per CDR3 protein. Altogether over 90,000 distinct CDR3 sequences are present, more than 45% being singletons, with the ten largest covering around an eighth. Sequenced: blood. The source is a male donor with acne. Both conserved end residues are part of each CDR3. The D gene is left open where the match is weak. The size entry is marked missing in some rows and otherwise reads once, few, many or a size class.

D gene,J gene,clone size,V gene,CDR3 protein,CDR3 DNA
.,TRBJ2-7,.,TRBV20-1,CSARRLSTYEQYF,TGCAGTGCTAGAAGGCTTTCCACCTACGAGCAGTACTTC
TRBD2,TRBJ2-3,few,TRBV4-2,CASSPRTSGGSNTDTQYF,TGTGCCAGCAGCCCGCGGACTAGCGGGGGCTCAAACACAGATACGCAGTATTTT
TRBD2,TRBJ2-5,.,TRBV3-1,CASSQGLAGQGYQETQYF,TGTGCCAGCAGCCAGGGACTAGCGGGCCAAGGGTACCAAGAGACCCAGTACTTC
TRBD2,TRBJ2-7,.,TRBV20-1,CSARDVTSGRGGQYF,TGCAGTGCTAGAGATGTAACTAGCGGGAGGGGTGGGCAGTACTTC
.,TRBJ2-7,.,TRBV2,CASSDETVREYEQYF,TGTGCCAGCAGTGACGAGACAGTGAGAGAGTACGAGCAGTACTTC
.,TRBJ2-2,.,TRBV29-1,CSVERDLSGELFF,TGCAGCGTTGAAAGGGATCTTTCCGGGGAGCTGTTTTTT
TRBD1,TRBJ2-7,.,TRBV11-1,CASSSGQAAPYEQYF,TGTGCCAGCAGCTCGGGACAGGCCGCGCCCTACGAGCAGTACTTC
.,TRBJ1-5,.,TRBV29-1,CSLGGVAESNQPQHF,TGCAGCTTAGGAGGGGTGGCAGAAAGCAATCAGCCCCAGCATTTT
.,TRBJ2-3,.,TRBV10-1,CASSEQGQREDTDTQYF,TGCGCCAGCAGTGAGCAGGGACAGCGGGAAGACACAGATACGCAGTATTTT
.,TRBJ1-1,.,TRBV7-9,CASSPGIRTEAFF,TGTGCCAGCAGCCCAGGGATCCGCACTGAAGCTTTCTTT
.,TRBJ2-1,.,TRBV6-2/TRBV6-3,CASRTTSYELYNEQFF,TGTGCCAGCAGAACCACTAGCTACGAACTCTACAATGAGCAGTTCTTC
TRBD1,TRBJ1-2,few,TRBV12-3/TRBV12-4,CASSRDRGRSGYTF,TGTGCCAGCAGTCGGGACAGGGGGCGAAGTGGCTACACCTTC
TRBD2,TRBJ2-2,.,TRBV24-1,CATTNGGGETGELFF,TGTGCCACCACTAACGGCGGGGGTGAAACCGGGGAGCTGTTTTTT
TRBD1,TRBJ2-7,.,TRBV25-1,CASETGTGTYEQYF,TGTGCCAGCGAGACCGGGACAGGGACCTACGAGCAGTACTTC
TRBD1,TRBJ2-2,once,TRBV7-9,CASFPGTVGTGELFF,TGTGCCAGTTTCCCCGGGACAGTCGGGACCGGGGAGCTGTTTTTT
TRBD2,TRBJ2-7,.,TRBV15,CATTRTSGSLYEQYF,TGTGCCACCACCAGGACTAGCGGGAGCCTTTACGAGCAGTACTTC
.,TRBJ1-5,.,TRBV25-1,CASSEYRVYQPQHF,TGTGCCAGCAGTGAATACAGGGTATATCAGCCCCAGCATTTT
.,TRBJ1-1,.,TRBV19,CASSEYVDLDTEAFF,TGTGCCAGCAGTGAATACGTGGATTTGGACACTGAAGCTTTCTTT
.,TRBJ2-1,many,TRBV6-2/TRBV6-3,CASRYIGLEGNEQFF,TGTGCCAGCAGGTACATAGGGCTAGAGGGTAATGAGCAGTTCTTC
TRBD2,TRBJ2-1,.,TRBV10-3,CAISDRTSGSMNEQFF,TGTGCCATCAGTGATCGGACTAGCGGGAGTATGAATGAGCAGTTCTTC
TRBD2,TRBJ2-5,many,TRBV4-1,CASSPGGSGRAEETQYF,TGCGCCAGCAGCCCAGGCGGTAGCGGGAGGGCTGAGGAGACCCAGTACTTC
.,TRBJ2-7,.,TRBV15,CATSHTGTYEQYF,TGTGCCACCAGTCATACAGGGACCTACGAGCAGTACTTC
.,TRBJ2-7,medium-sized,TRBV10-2,CASTQVGGNYEQYF,TGCGCCAGCACCCAAGTTGGAGGGAACTACGAGCAGTACTTC
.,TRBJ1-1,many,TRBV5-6,CASSSTGNTEAFF,TGTGCCAGCAGCTCGACGGGGAACACTGAAGCTTTCTTT
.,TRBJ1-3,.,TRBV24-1,CATSELGRGNTIYF,TGTGCCACCAGTGAGCTGGGCAGGGGAAACACCATATATTTT
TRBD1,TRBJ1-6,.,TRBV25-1,CASSEPGTGQTYNSPLHF,TGTGCCAGCAGTGAGCCCGGGACAGGGCAAACCTATAATTCACCCCTCCACTTT
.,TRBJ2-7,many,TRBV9,CASSSLDGFRDPNYEQYF,TGTGCCAGCAGCTCCCTGGATGGCTTTAGGGACCCAAACTACGAGCAGTACTTC
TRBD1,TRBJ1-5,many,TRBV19,CASSKEGQGYQPQHF,TGTGCCAGTAGTAAAGAGGGACAGGGGTACCAGCCCCAGCATTTT
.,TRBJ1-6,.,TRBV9,CASSDLEQVLHF,TGTGCCAGCAGCGACCTCGAGCAGGTCCTCCACTTT
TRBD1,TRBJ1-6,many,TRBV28,CASSTRGQVSPLHF,TGTGCCAGCAGTACCAGGGGGCAGGTTTCACCCCTCCACTTT
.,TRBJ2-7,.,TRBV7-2,CASSFYICSAPDRTYEQYF,.
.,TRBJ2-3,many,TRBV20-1,CSRIQAGTDTQYF,TGCAGTAGAATCCAGGCGGGCACAGATACGCAGTATTTT
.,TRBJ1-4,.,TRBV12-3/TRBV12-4,CAGTLHNEKLFF,TGTGCCGGTACGCTGCATAATGAAAAACTGTTTTTT
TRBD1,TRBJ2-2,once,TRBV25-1,CASKQLRTGTGELFF,TGTGCCAGCAAGCAACTCCGGACAGGGACCGGGGAGCTGTTTTTT
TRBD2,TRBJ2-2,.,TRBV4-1,CASSRAGANTGELFF,TGCGCCAGCAGCCGAGCGGGAGCGAACACCGGGGAGCTGTTTTTT
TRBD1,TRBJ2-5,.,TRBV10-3,CATSLGTAEETQYF,TGTGCCACTTCACTCGGGACAGCTGAAGAGACCCAGTACTTC
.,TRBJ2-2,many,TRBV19,CASSMAAYTGELFF,TGTGCCAGTAGTATGGCAGCGTACACCGGGGAGCTGTTTTTT
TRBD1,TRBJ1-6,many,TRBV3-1,CASSQARGSLGSPLHF,TGTGCCAGCAGCCAAGCCAGGGGGTCGTTGGGTTCACCCCTCCACTTT
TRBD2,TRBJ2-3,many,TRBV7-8,CASSLVAGRAGDTQYF,TGTGCCAGCAGCTTAGTTGCCGGGAGGGCCGGGGATACGCAGTATTTT
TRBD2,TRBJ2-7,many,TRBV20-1,CSAPGTSDYEQYF,TGCAGTGCCCCCGGGACTAGCGACTACGAGCAGTACTTC
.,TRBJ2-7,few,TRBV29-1,CSVEDRYEQYF,TGCAGCGTTGAAGATCGCTACGAGCAGTACTTC
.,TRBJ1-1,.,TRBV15,CATSRDWRGRNTEAFF,TGTGCCACCAGCAGAGATTGGAGGGGCAGGAACACTGAAGCTTTCTTT
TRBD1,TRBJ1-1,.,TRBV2,CASSGQGENTEAFF,TGTGCCAGCAGCGGACAGGGGGAGAACACTGAAGCTTTCTTT
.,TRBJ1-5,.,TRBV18,CASSPDRNQPQHF,TGTGCCAGCTCCCCCGACAGAAATCAGCCCCAGCATTTT
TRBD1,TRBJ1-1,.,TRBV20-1,CSETGQGKEAFF,TGCAGTGAGACGGGACAGGGTAAAGAAGCTTTCTTT
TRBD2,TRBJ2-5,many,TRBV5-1,CASSARTSSAPETQYF,TGCGCCAGCAGCGCCCGGACTAGCTCAGCTCCCGAGACCCAGTACTTC
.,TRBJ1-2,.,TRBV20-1,CSARQPGGVGYTF,TGCAGTGCTAGACAACCAGGCGGAGTTGGCTACACCTTC
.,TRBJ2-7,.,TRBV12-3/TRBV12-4,CASSWRDYEQYF,TGTGCCAGCAGTTGGAGGGACTACGAGCAGTACTTC
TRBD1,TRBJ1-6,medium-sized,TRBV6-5,CASSRVGTGIRSPLHF,TGTGCCAGCAGTCGAGTCGGGACAGGGATTCGGTCACCCCTCCACTTT
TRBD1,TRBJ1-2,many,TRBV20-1,CSAGQDSYGYTF,TGCAGTGCTGGACAGGACAGCTATGGCTACACCTTC
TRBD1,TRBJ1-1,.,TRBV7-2,CASSLVYRGGEAFF,TGTGCCAGCAGCTTAGTCTACAGGGGCGGAGAAGCTTTCTTT
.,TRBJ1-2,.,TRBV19,CASRSGFRDGYTF,TGTGCCAGTAGGTCCGGGTTCAGGGATGGCTACACCTTC
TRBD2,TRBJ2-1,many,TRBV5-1,CASSTAGGDNEQFF,TGCGCCAGCAGCACAGCGGGAGGGGATAATGAGCAGTTCTTC
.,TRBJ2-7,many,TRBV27,CASSGKTSVEQYF,TGTGCCAGCAGTGGGAAAACTTCGGTCGAGCAGTACTTC
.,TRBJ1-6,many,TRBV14,CASSQEGRGSSPLHF,TGTGCCAGCAGCCAAGAGGGGCGGGGATCTTCACCCCTCCACTTT
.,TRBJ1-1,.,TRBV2,CASSSQGEAFF,TGTGCCAGCAGTTCACAGGGTGAAGCTTTCTTT
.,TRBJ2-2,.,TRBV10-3,CASRPSVNTGELFF,TGTGCCAGCAGACCTAGCGTTAACACCGGGGAGCTGTTTTTT
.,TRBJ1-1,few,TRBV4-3,CASSQGRAVNTEAFF,TGCGCCAGCAGCCAAGGGAGGGCGGTTAACACTGAAGCTTTCTTT